Listed below are T cell receptor beta chains from one sample, sequenced in a study of blood T cell repertoires in COVID-19. Generated by immunoSEQ multiplex PCR, the TCRdb table keeps only in-frame clones and is missing some. The sample records 76,000 or so clones, roughly 87% being singletons. The material sequenced was peripheral blood. All receptors derive from a man in his fifties or sixties with acute or convalescent COVID-19. Each CDR3 is given with its conserved first and last residue. Each record gives: D gene, V gene, J gene, clone size, CDR3 DNA, CDR3 protein. The D gene is left open where the match is weak. Clone size, where shown, is once, few, many, or a class for clones that have expanded.

D: TRBD1; V: TRBV28; J: TRBJ2-7; size: .; DNA: TGTGCCAGCGGAACAGGGGACTACGAGCAGTACTTC; CDR3: CASGTGDYEQYF
D: TRBD1; V: TRBV2; J: TRBJ1-2; size: .; DNA: TGTGCCAGCAGTCGAGGGACAGAGAATAACTATGGCTACACCTTC; CDR3: CASSRGTENNYGYTF
D: .; V: TRBV7-9; J: TRBJ1-1; size: .; DNA: TGTGCCAGCAGCTTAGCGGCCAGCGAAGCTACGAACACTGAAGCTTTCTTT; CDR3: CASSLAASEATNTEAFF
D: TRBD1; V: TRBV2; J: TRBJ1-1; size: .; DNA: TGTGCCAGCAGTGAAGAGGACAGGACTGAAGCTTTCTTT; CDR3: CASSEEDRTEAFF
D: .; V: TRBV6-5; J: TRBJ1-1; size: few; DNA: TGTGCCAGCAGACAGGGCGGTACTGAAGCTTTCTTT; CDR3: CASRQGGTEAFF
D: .; V: TRBV7-2; J: TRBJ2-3; size: .; DNA: TGTGCCAGCAGCTCCCTGCGTGGCGGGGGCAGGGTAGATACGCAGTATTTT; CDR3: CASSSLRGGGRVDTQYF
D: TRBD1; V: TRBV4-3; J: TRBJ1-2; size: .; DNA: TGCGCCAGCAGCCCCAGACAGGGGGCCTTCTATGGCTACACCTTC; CDR3: CASSPRQGAFYGYTF
D: TRBD2; V: TRBV7-2; J: TRBJ2-4; size: .; DNA: TGTGCCAGCACACGAGGGGGCGGGAGGGCCTATAACTTC; CDR3: CASTRGGGRAYNF
D: TRBD1; V: TRBV5-1; J: TRBJ1-1; size: .; DNA: TGCGCCAGCAGCTTGACAGGGGGAAAGACTGAAGCTTTCTTT; CDR3: CASSLTGGKTEAFF
D: .; V: TRBV7-2; J: TRBJ1-2; size: .; DNA: TGTGCCAGCAGCTTAGAATCGAGGTGGGGGACTAATGGCTACACCTTC; CDR3: CASSLESRWGTNGYTF
D: .; V: TRBV7-8; J: TRBJ1-2; size: few; DNA: TGTGCCAGCAGCCTCCTACCCGGGGAATATGGCTACACCTTC; CDR3: CASSLLPGEYGYTF
D: .; V: TRBV15; J: TRBJ2-4; size: .; DNA: TGTGCCACCAGCACGCCCGGTGGAGTGGGCATTCAGTACTTC; CDR3: CATSTPGGVGIQYF
D: .; V: TRBV11-1; J: TRBJ2-5; size: .; DNA: TGTGCCAGCAGCGCGGAGGTTGTAGGGGAGACCCAGTACTTC; CDR3: CASSAEVVGETQYF
D: .; V: TRBV12-5; J: TRBJ1-6; size: .; DNA: TGTGCTAGTGGTTTGGTCCAGGACGAAAGACTAAATTCACCCCTCCACTTT; CDR3: CASGLVQDERLNSPLHF
D: .; V: TRBV7-9; J: TRBJ1-4; size: once; DNA: TGTGCCAGCAGTCATACGCGGGTGATTCACCCAACTAATGAAAAACTGTTTTTT; CDR3: CASSHTRVIHPTNEKLFF
D: .; V: TRBV21-1; J: TRBJ1-5; size: .; DNA: TGTGCCAGCAGCAAAGTTTCCGGCAGGGTACCCAATCAGCCCCAGCATTTT; CDR3: CASSKVSGRVPNQPQHF
D: .; V: TRBV30; J: TRBJ1-5; size: few; DNA: TGTGCCTGGAGATTAGGAGGACCCCAGCATTTT; CDR3: CAWRLGGPQHF
D: .; V: TRBV19; J: TRBJ2-3; size: .; DNA: TGTGCCAGTACCCCGGGACTGCGCACAGATACGCAGTATTTT; CDR3: CASTPGLRTDTQYF
D: TRBD1; V: TRBV19; J: TRBJ2-5; size: .; DNA: TGTGCCAGTAGTAGGACAGGGCTTGAGACCCAGTACTTC; CDR3: CASSRTGLETQYF
D: TRBD1; V: TRBV3-1/TRBV3-2; J: TRBJ2-7; size: once; DNA: TGTGCCAGCAGCCAGGAACAGGGGTCTTTATACGAGCAGTACTTC; CDR3: CASSQEQGSLYEQYF
D: .; V: TRBV2; J: TRBJ1-2; size: .; DNA: TGTGCCAGCAGTTCGTGGGCGGGGCGCAACTATGGCTACACCTTC; CDR3: CASSSWAGRNYGYTF
D: .; V: TRBV5-4; J: TRBJ2-7; size: .; DNA: TGTGCCAGCAGCTCAAAATCCGAGGCGGACGAGCAGTACTTC; CDR3: CASSSKSEADEQYF
D: TRBD2; V: TRBV3-1/TRBV3-2; J: TRBJ2-5; size: .; DNA: TGTGCCAGCAGCCGTAGAGGGACTAGCGGAGGAAAAGAGACCCAGTACTTC; CDR3: CASSRRGTSGGKETQYF
D: .; V: TRBV7-2; J: TRBJ1-1; size: .; DNA: TGTGCCAGCAGCTCAACCAGGGATACTGAAGCTTTCTTT; CDR3: CASSSTRDTEAFF
D: .; V: TRBV7-2; J: TRBJ1-5; size: .; DNA: TGTGCCAGCAGCTCAATGGGGGGAGGCAATCAGCCCCAGCATTTT; CDR3: CASSSMGGGNQPQHF
D: TRBD1; V: TRBV29-1; J: TRBJ2-2; size: .; DNA: TGCAGCGTGAATACAGGGGGGAACACCGGGGAGCTGTTTTTT; CDR3: CSVNTGGNTGELFF
D: TRBD1; V: TRBV28; J: TRBJ2-5; size: .; DNA: TGTGCCAGCAGCGTAGGGGGCCACGAGACCCAGTACTTC; CDR3: CASSVGGHETQYF
D: .; V: TRBV20-1; J: TRBJ2-7; size: .; DNA: TGCAGTGCTAGTCAAGGAGGGTACGAGCAGTACTTC; CDR3: CSASQGGYEQYF
D: .; V: TRBV25-1; J: TRBJ1-4; size: .; DNA: TGTGCCACCCACAGTGGGAATGAAAAACTGTTTTTT; CDR3: CATHSGNEKLFF
D: TRBD2; V: TRBV7-9; J: TRBJ2-3; size: once; DNA: TGTGCCAGCAGCTTAGTGTCGCCTAGCGGGAGCACAGATACGCAGTATTTT; CDR3: CASSLVSPSGSTDTQYF
D: .; V: TRBV11-3; J: TRBJ2-7; size: few; DNA: TGTGCCAGCAGCTTAGGGATCACAGCGGTTCCCAACGAGCAGTACTTC; CDR3: CASSLGITAVPNEQYF